This T cell receptor beta chain derives from a study of cytomegalovirus exposure and HLA in healthy donors. The wider study: A prior study identified roughly 110 million unique TCR beta sequences from about 200 million T cells. General study points: The study dropped some indistinguishable V segments, TRBV6-2 and TRBV6-3 among them. The study found most TCR sequences rare, yet found some public TCRs in many donors.

This CDR3 spans 12 amino acids. Trimming pared 10 bases from V and 3 bases from J, leaving 9 bases between. Germline V gives CDR1 SEHNR, CDR2 FQNEAQ (reference sequence). To note about this clone: The antigen is not known.

Among the donors, all were healthy bone marrow donors. Amplification used 60 Vbeta primers and 13 Jbeta primers. Libraries were prepared by immunoSEQ multiplex PCR; TCRdb keeps only in-frame clonotypes and omits some of them. The top ten hold 2.3% of the sample, which has under 200,000 clones, roughly 83% seen once. The chain joins TRBV7-9 to TRBJ1-4; TRBD1 is a possible D gene (5 bases). The clonotype originates from a woman aged 45-59 years in good health and CMV-seronegative. Sequencing input: PBMCs. CDR3 sequence: CAIVGPNEKLFF. The CDR3 DNA reads TGTGCCATTGTGGGGCCTAATGAAAAACTGTTTTTT.